This T cell receptor (beta chain) is from a study of blood T cells in healthy people across ages. Study-level findings and limits: Age brought a roughly linear fall in TCR beta diversity measured per million T cells.

The germline CDR1 and CDR2 sequences are MNHEY and SMNVEV (reference sequence). The CDR3 is 15 residues long. Trimming removed 4 bases from V and 10 bases from J, with 20 bases in between. PCR was performed a second time for roughly 7 to 12 cycles using a sample-barcoded 5' primer and a J-beta primer mix. Carrying 12 random nucleotides, a template-switch adaptor labeled each individual cDNA molecule. In TCRdb, the 5' RACE reads were re-called with MiXCR into one record per CDR3 protein. The sample consists of about 970,000 distinct CDR3 sequences, roughly 51% of them appearing once. With respect to this clonotype: The antigen is unknown.

Material for sequencing was blood. This clonotype was obtained from a woman aged 55-70 years in good health. The genes are TRBV27 and TRBJ2-1; D is tentatively TRBD1 or TRBD2 (5 bases each). CDR3 region: CASSSTARDRPEQFF. CDR3 nucleotides: TGTGCCAGCAGTTCGACAGCGAGGGACCGACCGGAGCAGTTCTTC.